The clone carrying this TCR beta chain was observed at least ten times. Its matching antigen is unknown. This record belongs to a study of T cells in Graves' hyperthyroidism and ophthalmopathy. Turning to the study itself: Peripheral blood collection took place at initial diagnosis, before any treatment.

Researchers took RNA transcripts and amplified the TCR beta CDR3 regions from them. RT-PCR in the first round (using the HTBI primer set) targeted the TCR CDR3. TCRdb re-analysed the multiplex PCR reads in MiXCR, keeping a single row per CDR3 protein. This repertoire shows about 600,000 distinct CDR3 sequences, approximately 15% found once; its top ten account for roughly 3.3%. Study-level points and caveats: A model built on 13 V-J features separated ophthalmopathy from stable hyperthyroidism. Most clonotypes that expanded in the thyroid above 0.001 also showed up in blood.

Sequencing was performed on blood. This TCR derives from a woman aged 40 to 50 with Graves' ophthalmopathy.

CDR3 loop: CASSLGGGATEAFF. The CDR3 DNA follows: TGCGCCAGCAGCTTGGGAGGTGGCGCGACTGAAGCTTTCTTT. This chain links TRBV5-1 with TRBJ1-1; D remains unclear. This CDR3 region has 14 residues. CDR1 SGHRS and CDR2 YFSETQ come from the germline V gene. V was shortened by 0 bases and J by 5 bases, with 11 bases between the two germline ends.